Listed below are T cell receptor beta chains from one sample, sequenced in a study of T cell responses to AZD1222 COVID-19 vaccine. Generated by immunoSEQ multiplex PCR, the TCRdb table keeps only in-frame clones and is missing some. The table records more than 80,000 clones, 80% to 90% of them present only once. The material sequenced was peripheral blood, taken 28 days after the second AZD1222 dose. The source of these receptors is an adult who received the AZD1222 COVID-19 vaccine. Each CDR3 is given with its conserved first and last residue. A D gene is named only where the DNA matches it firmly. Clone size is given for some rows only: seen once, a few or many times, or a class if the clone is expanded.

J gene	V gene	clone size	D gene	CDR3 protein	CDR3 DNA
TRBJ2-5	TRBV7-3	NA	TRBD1	CASSRDRVETQYF	TGTGCCAGCAGCCGGGACAGGGTGGAGACCCAGTACTTC
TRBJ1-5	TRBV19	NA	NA	CASSLAQGTKINQPQHF	TGTGCCAGTAGTCTCGCGCAGGGGACCAAGATCAATCAGCCCCAGCATTTT
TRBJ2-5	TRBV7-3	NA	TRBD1	CASSLGDRVKETQYF	TGTGCCAGCAGCCTCGGGGACAGGGTTAAAGAGACCCAGTACTTC
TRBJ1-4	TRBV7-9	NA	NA	CASSGRTNEKLFF	TGTGCCAGCTCGGGACGAACTAATGAAAAACTGTTTTTT
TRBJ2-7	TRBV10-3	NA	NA	CAISFGQLNEQYF	TGTGCCATCAGTTTCGGACAGCTCAACGAGCAGTACTTC
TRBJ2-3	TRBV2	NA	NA	CASSVGDTQYF	TGTGCCAGCTCAGTTGGGGATACGCAGTATTTT
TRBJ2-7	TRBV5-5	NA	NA	CASSYTGASYEQYF	TGTGCCAGCAGCTATACGGGAGCCTCCTACGAGCAGTACTTC
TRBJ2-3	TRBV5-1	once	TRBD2	CASSRTSGRVKSSTDTQYF	TGCGCCAGCAGCCGGACTAGCGGGAGGGTAAAGAGTAGCACAGATACGCAGTATTTT
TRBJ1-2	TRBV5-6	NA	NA	CASRASGGYTF	TGTGCCAGCAGAGCTAGCGGGGGCTACACCTTC
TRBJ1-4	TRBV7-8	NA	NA	CASSSLSLGKLFF	TGTGCCAGCAGCTCGCTTTCTTTAGGAAAACTGTTTTTT
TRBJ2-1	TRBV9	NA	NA	CASSVGQGWSNEQFF	TGTGCCAGCAGCGTAGGGCAGGGATGGAGCAATGAGCAGTTCTTC
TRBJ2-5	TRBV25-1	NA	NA	CASSHRVGETQYF	TGTGCCAGCAGCCACAGGGTAGGAGAGACCCAGTACTTC
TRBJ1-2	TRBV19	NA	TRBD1	CASSPWDRDGYTF	TGTGCCAGTAGTCCTTGGGACAGGGATGGCTACACCTTC
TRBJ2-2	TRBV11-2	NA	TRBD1	CASSPGGPLTGELFF	TGTGCCAGCAGTCCAGGGGGCCCACTCACCGGGGAGCTGTTTTTT
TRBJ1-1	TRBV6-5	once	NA	CASTVTLNTEAFF	TGTGCCAGCACAGTTACTCTGAACACTGAAGCTTTCTTT
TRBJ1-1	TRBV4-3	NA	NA	CASSPGTLNTEAFF	TGCGCCAGCAGCCCCGGGACACTGAACACTGAAGCTTTCTTT
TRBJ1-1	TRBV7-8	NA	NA	CASSLQDFEAFF	TGTGCCAGCAGCTTACAAGATTTTGAAGCTTTCTTT
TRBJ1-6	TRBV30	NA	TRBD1	CAWSGGQEYSPLHF	TGTGCCTGGAGTGGGGGACAGGAGTATTCACCCCTCCACTTT
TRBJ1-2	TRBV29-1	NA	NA	CSAIGTPHSNYGYTF	TGCAGCGCTATCGGGACACCCCATTCTAACTATGGCTACACCTTC
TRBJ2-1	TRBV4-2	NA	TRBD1	CASSQDLLGQGDGEQFF	TGTGCCAGCAGCCAAGATCTCTTGGGGCAGGGGGACGGTGAGCAGTTCTTC
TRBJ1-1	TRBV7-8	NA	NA	CASSLVGDTEAFF	TGTGCCAGCAGCTTAGTTGGCGACACTGAAGCTTTCTTT
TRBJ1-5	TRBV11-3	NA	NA	CASSLTQGNQPQHF	TGTGCCAGCAGCTTAACTCAGGGGAATCAGCCCCAGCATTTT
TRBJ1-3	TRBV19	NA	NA	CASSIRSDSSGNTIYF	TGTGCCAGTAGTATCCGGTCGGACAGCTCTGGAAACACCATATATTTT
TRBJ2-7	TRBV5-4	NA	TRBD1	CASSSPQGADYEQYF	TGTGCCAGCAGCTCCCCTCAGGGGGCGGACTACGAGCAGTACTTC
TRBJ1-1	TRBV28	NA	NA	CASRSGGQPQGRTEAFF	TGTGCCAGCCGCTCCGGGGGGCAACCGCAGGGCCGAACTGAAGCTTTCTTT
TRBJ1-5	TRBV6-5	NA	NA	CASSREFDQPQHF	TGTGCCAGCAGTCGTGAGTTCGACCAGCCCCAGCATTTT
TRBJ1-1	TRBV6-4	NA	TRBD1	CASSPTGGTDTEAFF	TGTGCCAGCAGTCCGACAGGGGGAACGGACACTGAAGCTTTCTTT
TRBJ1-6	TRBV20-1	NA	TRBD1	CSASTGQGDDNSPLHF	TGCAGTGCTAGTACCGGACAGGGGGACGATAATTCACCCCTCCACTTT
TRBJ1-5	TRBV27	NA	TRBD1	CASRPGQYSNQPQHF	TGTGCCAGCAGGCCGGGACAGTATAGCAATCAGCCCCAGCATTTT
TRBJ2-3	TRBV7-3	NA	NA	CASSLTGQSTDTQYF	TGTGCCAGCAGCTTAACGGGACAAAGCACAGATACGCAGTATTTT
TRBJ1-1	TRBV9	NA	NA	CASSLGGGTEAFF	TGTGCCAGCAGCCTAGGGGGAGGCACTGAAGCTTTCTTT
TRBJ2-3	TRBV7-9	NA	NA	CASSILGSTDTQYF	TGTGCCAGCAGCATTTTAGGGAGCACAGATACGCAGTATTTT
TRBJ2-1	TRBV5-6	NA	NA	CASSLGTASSYNEQFF	TGTGCCAGCAGCTTAGGGACGGCGAGCTCCTACAATGAGCAGTTCTTC
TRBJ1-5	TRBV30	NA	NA	CAWSTQGSWQPQHF	TGTGCCTGGAGTACCCAGGGTTCTTGGCAGCCCCAGCATTTT
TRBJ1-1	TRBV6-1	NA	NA	CASSESGGFEAFF	TGTGCCAGCAGTGAAAGTGGAGGCTTTGAAGCTTTCTTT
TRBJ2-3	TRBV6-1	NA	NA	CASSGADGTDTQYF	TGTGCCAGCAGTGGAGCAGACGGCACAGATACGCAGTATTTT
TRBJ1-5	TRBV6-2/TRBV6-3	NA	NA	CASNPGDEGNQPQHF	TGTGCCAGCAACCCGGGGGATGAGGGCAATCAGCCCCAGCATTTT
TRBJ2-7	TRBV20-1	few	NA	CSASRSRDTIGQYF	TGCAGTGCTAGTCGGTCCCGGGACACCATCGGGCAGTACTTC
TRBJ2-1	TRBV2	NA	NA	CACQWAGYNEQFF	TGTGCCTGCCAGTGGGCAGGGTACAATGAGCAGTTCTTC
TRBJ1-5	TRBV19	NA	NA	CASSIGPQAPYQPQHF	TGTGCCAGTAGTATAGGCCCGCAAGCCCCCTATCAGCCCCAGCATTTT
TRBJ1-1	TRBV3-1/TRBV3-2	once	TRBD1	CASSQQGADTEAFF	TGTGCCAGCAGCCAGCAGGGGGCCGACACTGAAGCTTTCTTT
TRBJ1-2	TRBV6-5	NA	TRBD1	CASSYDRGPDYGYTF	TGTGCCAGCAGTTACGACAGGGGGCCTGACTATGGCTACACCTTC
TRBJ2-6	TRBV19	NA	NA	CASAGGFDSGANVLTF	TGTGCCAGTGCTGGAGGATTTGACTCTGGGGCCAACGTCCTGACTTTC
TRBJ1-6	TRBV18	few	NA	CASSPVPYTNSPLHF	TGTGCCAGCTCACCGGTGCCCTATACCAATTCACCCCTCCACTTT
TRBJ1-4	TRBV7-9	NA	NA	CASSPEGGEKLFF	TGTGCCAGCAGTCCCGAGGGAGGGGAAAAACTGTTTTTT
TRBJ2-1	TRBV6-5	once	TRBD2	CASSYGGRVSDEQFF	TGTGCCAGCAGTTACGGCGGGAGGGTCAGCGATGAGCAGTTCTTC
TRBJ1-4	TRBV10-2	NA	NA	CASSGPPRANEKLFF	TGCGCCAGCAGTGGCCCCCCCAGGGCTAATGAAAAACTGTTTTTT
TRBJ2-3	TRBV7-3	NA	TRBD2	CARKGLAGLDTQYF	TGTGCCAGAAAGGGACTAGCGGGATTAGATACGCAGTATTTT
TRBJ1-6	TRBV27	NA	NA	CASSFSRVDSPLHF	TGTGCCAGCAGTTTTTCCAGGGTCGATTCACCCCTCCACTTT
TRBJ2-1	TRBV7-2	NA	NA	CASSSQGGPYNEQFF	TGTGCCAGCAGCTCCCAAGGAGGTCCCTACAATGAGCAGTTCTTC
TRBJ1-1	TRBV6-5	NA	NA	CASSRGTLGSTEAFF	TGTGCCAGCAGTAGGGGTACCTTGGGGTCCACTGAAGCTTTCTTT
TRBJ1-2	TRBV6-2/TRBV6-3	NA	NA	CASNYELGYGYTF	TGTGCCAGCAATTATGAGTTGGGCTATGGCTACACCTTC
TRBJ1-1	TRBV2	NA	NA	CASSDWGGTEAFF	TGTGCCAGCAGTGACTGGGGGGGGACTGAAGCTTTCTTT
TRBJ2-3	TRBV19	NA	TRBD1	CASSIGGTDSPTQYF	TGTGCCAGTAGTATAGGAGGGACAGATTCCCCTACGCAGTATTTT
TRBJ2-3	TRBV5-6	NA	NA	CASSFLLGDSTDTQYF	TGTGCCAGCAGCTTCCTTTTGGGGGATAGCACAGATACGCAGTATTTT